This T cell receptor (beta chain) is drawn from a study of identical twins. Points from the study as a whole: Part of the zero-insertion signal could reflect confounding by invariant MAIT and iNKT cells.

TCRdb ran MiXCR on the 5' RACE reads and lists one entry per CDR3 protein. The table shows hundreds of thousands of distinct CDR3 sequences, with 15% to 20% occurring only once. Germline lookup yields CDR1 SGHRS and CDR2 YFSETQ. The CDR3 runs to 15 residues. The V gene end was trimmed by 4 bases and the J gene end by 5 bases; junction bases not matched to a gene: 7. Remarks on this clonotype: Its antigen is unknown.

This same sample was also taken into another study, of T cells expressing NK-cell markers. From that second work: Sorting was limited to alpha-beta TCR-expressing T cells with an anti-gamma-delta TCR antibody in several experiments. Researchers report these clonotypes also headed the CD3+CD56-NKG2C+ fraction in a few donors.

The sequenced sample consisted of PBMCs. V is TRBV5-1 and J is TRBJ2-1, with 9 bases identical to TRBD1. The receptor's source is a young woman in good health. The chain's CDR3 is CASSPGQGPHNEQFF. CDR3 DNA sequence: TGCGCCAGCAGCCCGGGACAGGGTCCACACAATGAGCAGTTCTTC.